Each of the 17 T cell receptor beta chains below was sequenced from the same sample in a study of Graves' ophthalmopathy and Graves' hyperthyroidism (dated by TCRdb to 2016 to 2018). The instrument given in TCRdb is Illumina HiSeq 2000. TCR beta CDR3 regions were amplified from RNA transcripts for repertoire sequencing. HTBI primers and the Qiagen OneStep RT-PCR kit were used in a first-round RT-PCR, which was followed by a second-round multiplex PCR, size selection and purification. TCRdb reran the public reads through fastp at Q25 and MiXCR, keeping productive beta chains. Rows with one shared CDR3 protein collapse into an entry with the most common genes and DNA. The sample table shows hundreds of thousands of distinct CDR3 sequences, and over 40% are seen once. 3% to 3.5% of the sample is in the top ten clones. Source material: peripheral blood. Receptor source: an adult man with Graves' ophthalmopathy.

This clonotype was counted many times. The CDR3 bases are TGTGCCAGTAGTACGGAGGGGCTCGGGGCCAACGTCCTGACTTTC. Translating gives CASSTEGLGANVLTF. The chain uses TRBV19 and TRBJ2-6; TRBD2 might be the D (6 bases). This CDR3 has 15 residues. The germline V and J ends were trimmed by 4 bases and 4 bases, with 11 bases remaining between them. CDR1 is LNHDA and CDR2 is SQIVND in the germline V gene (reference sequence).

CDR3 in DNA: TGTGCCAGCAGTGAATGGCCGACTAGCGGGGGGGTGCAAGAGACCCAGTACTTC. Protein sequence: CASSEWPTSGGVQETQYF. This rearrangement joins TRBV2 to TRBJ2-5; 14 positions match TRBD2. CDR1 and CDR2 from the germline V gene are SNHLY and FYNNEI. This CDR3 is built from 18 residues. J was trimmed by 2 bases and V by 2 bases; bases with no gene match: 7.

A single count supports this clonotype. The chain employs TRBV25-1 and TRBJ2-7, with a weak D call TRBD2 (5 bases). The germline gives CDR1 MGHDK, CDR2 SYGVNS. Trimming shortened V by 6 bases and J by 5 bases, and 14 bases separated the two germline ends. This CDR3 has 13 residues. CDR3 nucleotide sequence: TGTGCCAGCAGCCATGGGCGGGTGAACGAGCAGTACTTC. This encodes CASSHGRVNEQYF.

This clonotype was recorded once. The chain employs TRBV15 and TRBJ2-3; 11 bases align to TRBD1. The CDR3 extends over 13 amino acids. Trimming cost V 2 bases and J 13 bases; bases outside gene matches: 5. Germline CDR1 LNHNV, CDR2 YYDKDF (reference sequence). Here the CDR3 reads CATSRSGTGGEYF. The DNA for the CDR3 is TGTGCCACCAGCAGAAGTGGGACAGGGGGAGAGTATTTT.

This clonotype has a count of ten or more. This chain connects TRBV2 to TRBJ1-4; a weak D match, TRBD1 (5 bases). The ends were cut back, 2 bases at V and 8 bases at J, with 12 bases in the middle. This CDR3 is 14 amino acids long. In germline, CDR1 is SNHLY, CDR2 FYNNEI. The CDR3, as DNA: TGTGCCAGCAGTGAACCGGCCGCAGGGGAAAAACTGTTTTTT. Residues: CASSEPAAGEKLFF. Based on the CDR3 plus reference TRBV2 and TRBJ1-4, the full variable domain is EPEVTQTPSHQVTQMGQEVILRCVPISNHLYFYWYRQILGQKVEFLVSFYNNEISEKSEIFDDQFSVERPDGSNFTLKIRSTKLEDSAMYFCASSEPAAGEKLFFGSGTQLSVL.

This clonotype was recorded a few times. The V gene is TRBV12-3 or TRBV12-4, the J gene TRBJ2-2; D not resolved. The CDR3 is made up of 13 amino acids. Trimming removed 7 bases from V and 6 bases from J, with 12 bases in between. The CDR3 is CASTGVLSGELFF. CDR3 bases: TGTGCCAGCACCGGCGTCCTGTCCGGGGAGCTGTTTTTT.

This chain uses TRBV20-1 with TRBJ1-2; tentative D call: TRBD1 (6 bases). Trimming shortened V by 2 bases and J by 6 bases, and 16 bases separated the two germline ends. From germline, CDR1 is DFQATT and CDR2 SNEGSKA (reference sequence). This CDR3 comprises 14 residues. As DNA, the CDR3 is TGCAGTGCTAGATGGGGGGCAGTCTCGGATGGCTACACCTTC. This sequence encodes CSARWGAVSDGYTF.

Concerning this clonotype: As the CDR3 is not closed by the conserved phenylalanine or tryptophan, this likely results from a read error. The DNA is omitted, as the CDR3 cannot be located on it reliably, and the CDR3 follows TCRdb's listing. The chain links TRBV19 to TRBJ1-3. A total of 10 residues make up the CDR3, ends included. Germline V CDR1 and CDR2: LNHDA, SQIVND (reference sequence). The CDR3 sequence is CASSIQASNT.

This clonotype came up many times. The chain uses TRBV19 and TRBJ2-7; D unresolved. CDR1 and CDR2 from the germline V gene are LNHDA and SQIVND (reference sequence). With 6 bases removed from V and 4 bases from J, the gap between germline ends came to 13 bases. The CDR3 spans 13 residues. In nucleotides, the CDR3 is TGTGCCAGTAGCCTCCGGTTGGGTTACGAGCAGTACTTC. The encoded protein is CASSLRLGYEQYF.

This clonotype was seen more than once but under ten times. The rearrangement uses TRBV2 and TRBJ2-3; TRBD2 matches 7 bases. The V segment lost 8 bases and the J segment 0 bases; nucleotides outside the gene matches: 8. The CDR3 spans 15 residues. The germline gives CDR1 SNHLY, CDR2 FYNNEI. CDR3 sequence (DNA): TGTGCCAGCGCCCAGCGGGACCAGAGCACAGATACGCAGTATTTT. Amino acids: CASAQRDQSTDTQYF. Full variable domain (remainder filled in from reference TRBV2 and TRBJ2-3): EPEVTQTPSHQVTQMGQEVILRCVPISNHLYFYWYRQILGQKVEFLVSFYNNEISEKSEIFDDQFSVERPDGSNFTLKIRSTKLEDSAMYFCASAQRDQSTDTQYFGPGTRLTVL.

In this sample, this clonotype turned up a few times. This rearrangement joins TRBV9 to TRBJ1-1; 7 bases agree with TRBD1. In germline, CDR1 is SGDLS, CDR2 YYNGEE. This CDR3 region has 15 residues. V shed 7 bases, J shed 2 bases, and the junction held 11 bases outside the gene matches. The CDR3 sequence is CASAGGGSGNTEAFF. Here the CDR3 DNA reads TGTGCCAGCGCAGGGGGGGGGAGTGGAAACACTGAAGCTTTCTTT.

The V call is TRBV29-1, the J call TRBJ1-2; D is unclear. CDR3 size: 13 residues. Germline V gives CDR1 SQVTM, CDR2 ANQGSEA. V lost 8 bases, J lost 4 bases, and 17 bases lay in between. CDR3 DNA: TGCAGCCAAGTGGAGGACGGAGGCTATGGCTACACCTTC. It encodes CSQVEDGGYGYTF. The whole variable domain, remainder taken from reference TRBV29-1 and TRBJ1-2, is SAVISQKPSRDICQRGTSLTIQCQVDSQVTMMFWYRQQPGQSLTLIATANQGSEATYESGFVIDKFPISRPNLTFSTLTVSNMSPEDSSIYLCSQVEDGGYGYTFGSGTRLTVV.

The rearrangement links TRBV2 to TRBJ2-5, with a weak D call TRBD1 (6 bases). The CDR3 is 14 residues long. Germline lookup yields CDR1 SNHLY and CDR2 FYNNEI. V lost 6 bases, J lost 2 bases, and 13 bases lay in between. The CDR3 sequence is CASRGQLSQETQYF. CDR3 DNA: TGTGCCAGCAGAGGACAGTTATCTCAAGAGACCCAGTACTTC.

This clonotype occurred a few times. J is TRBJ1-4 and V is TRBV7-9, with 10 nucleotides matching TRBD1. Germline CDR1 and CDR2: SEHNR and FQNEAQ (reference sequence). Unmatched junction bases numbered 4, after V lost 0 bases and J lost 6 bases. The CDR3 loop spans 16 amino acids. The CDR3 DNA follows: TGTGCCAGCAGCTTAGCGGGACAGGGGTCCCATGAAAAACTGTTTTTT. This gives the protein CASSLAGQGSHEKLFF.

In regard to this clonotype: With a much larger clone just one base away, this may be a read error. The J gene is TRBJ2-6, the V gene TRBV19, with 8 bases fitting TRBD1. Per the germline V gene, CDR1 is LNHDA and CDR2 is SQIVND (reference sequence). The CDR3 totals 17 residues. The CDR3, as DNA: TGTGCCAGTAGTAGGCGACAGGGGAGAACTGGGGCCTACGTCCTGACTTTC. Encoded protein: CASSRRQGRTGAYVLTF.

This chain joins TRBV19 and TRBJ2-2; 9 nucleotides agree with TRBD1. The CDR3 covers 14 residues. Germline trimming cut 6 bases from V and 8 bases from J; bases unmatched to any gene: 7. Per germline, CDR1 LNHDA and CDR2 SQIVND (reference sequence). The CDR3 sequence is CASSWGQGQGELFF. CDR3 bases: TGTGCCAGTAGCTGGGGACAGGGACAAGGGGAGCTGTTTTTT.

This clonotype occurred many times. The chain couples TRBV20-1 to TRBJ1-3; weak D call: TRBD1 (6 bases). The V gene lost 0 bases and the J gene lost 4 bases, with 16 bases spanning the gap. Germline values: CDR1 DFQATT, CDR2 SNEGSKA (reference sequence). This CDR3 contains 16 residues. CDR3 nucleotides: TGCAGTGCTAGAGAATCCCCGGGGGCGCACGGAAACACCATATATTTT. Translating it yields CSARESPGAHGNTIYF.